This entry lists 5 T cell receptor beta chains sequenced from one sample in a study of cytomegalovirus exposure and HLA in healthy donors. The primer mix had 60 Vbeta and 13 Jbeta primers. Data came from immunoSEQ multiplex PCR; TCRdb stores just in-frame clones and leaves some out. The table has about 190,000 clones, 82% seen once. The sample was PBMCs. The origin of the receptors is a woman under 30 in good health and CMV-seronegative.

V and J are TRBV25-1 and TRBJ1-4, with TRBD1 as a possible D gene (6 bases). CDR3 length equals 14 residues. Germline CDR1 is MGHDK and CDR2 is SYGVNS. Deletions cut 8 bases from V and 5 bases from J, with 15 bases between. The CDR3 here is CASGEGHSNEKLFF. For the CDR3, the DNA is TGTGCCAGCGGAGAGGGACATTCCAATGAAAAACTGTTTTTT.

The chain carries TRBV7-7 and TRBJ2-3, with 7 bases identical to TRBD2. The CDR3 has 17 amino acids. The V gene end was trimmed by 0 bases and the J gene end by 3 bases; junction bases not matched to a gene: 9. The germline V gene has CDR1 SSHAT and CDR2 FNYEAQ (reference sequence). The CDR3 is CASSLAPSSGVTDTQYF. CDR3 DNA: TGTGCCAGCAGCTTAGCCCCATCGAGCGGGGTAACAGATACGCAGTATTTT.

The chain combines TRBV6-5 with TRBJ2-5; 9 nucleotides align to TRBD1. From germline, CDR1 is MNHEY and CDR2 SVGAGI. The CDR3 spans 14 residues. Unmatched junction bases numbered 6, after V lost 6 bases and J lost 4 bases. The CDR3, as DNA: TGTGCCAGCAGGTTAACAGGGGGCCGAGAGACCCAGTACTTC. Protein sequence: CASRLTGGRETQYF.

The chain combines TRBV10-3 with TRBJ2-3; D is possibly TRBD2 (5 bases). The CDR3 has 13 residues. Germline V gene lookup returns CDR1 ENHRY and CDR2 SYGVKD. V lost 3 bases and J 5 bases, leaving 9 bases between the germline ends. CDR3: CAISDPREDTQYF. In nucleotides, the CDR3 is TGTGCCATCAGTGACCCCCGGGAAGATACGCAGTATTTT.

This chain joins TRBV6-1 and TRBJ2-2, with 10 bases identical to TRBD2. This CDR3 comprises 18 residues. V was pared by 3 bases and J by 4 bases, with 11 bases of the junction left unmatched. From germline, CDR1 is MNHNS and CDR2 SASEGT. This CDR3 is CASSDLSVAGGFTGELFF. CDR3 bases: TGTGCCAGCAGTGACTTGTCTGTAGCGGGGGGTTTCACCGGGGAGCTGTTTTTT.